These 14 T cell receptor beta chains were sequenced from one sample in a study of blood T cell repertoires in COVID-19. Produced via immunoSEQ multiplex PCR; TCRdb's table is partial and in-frame only. The sample has approximately 96,000 clones; about 87% are singletons. The material sequenced was peripheral blood. All receptors derive from a human donor with COVID-19, enrolled during active disease. The donor label of this sample is uncertain.

The rearrangement links TRBV4-1 to TRBJ2-7; 7 bases align to TRBD2. This CDR3 comprises 16 residues. Unmatched junction bases numbered 10, after V lost 3 bases and J lost 2 bases. The germline V gene encodes CDR1 MGHRA and CDR2 YSYEKL. DNA for the CDR3: TGCGCCAGCAGCCATGGGGGAGGGAGAGGGCCCTACGAGCAGTACTTC. Residues: CASSHGGGRGPYEQYF.

This sequence joins TRBV5-1 and TRBJ1-4, with 9 bases that match TRBD1. This CDR3 spans 15 amino acids. V dropped 4 bases and J dropped 11; count of bases not matched to a gene: 12. Germline assignment: CDR1 SGHRS and CDR2 YFSETQ. CDR3 amino acids: CASSPTTGGLNKLFF. CDR3 DNA sequence: TGCGCCAGCAGCCCGACAACAGGGGGCTTAAATAAACTGTTTTTT.

This chain joins TRBV19 and TRBJ2-7; TRBD1 matches 9 bases. Germline V gives CDR1 LNHDA, CDR2 SQIVND (reference sequence). This CDR3 comprises 15 residues. V lost 2 bases, J lost 0 bases, and 2 bases stayed unmatched. The DNA of the CDR3 is TGTGCCAGTAGTATATTACAGGGGGCCTCCTACGAGCAGTACTTC. It codes for CASSILQGASYEQYF.

This chain connects TRBV5-1 to TRBJ2-1; a possible D gene is TRBD1 (6 bases). V was clipped by 0 bases and J by 2 bases, with 12 bases between them. Germline CDR1 and CDR2: SGHRS and YFSETQ. This CDR3 is built from 16 residues. The CDR3 nucleotides are TGCGCCAGCAGCTTGGCTAGGACAGATACCTACAATGAGCAGTTCTTC. Its protein is CASSLARTDTYNEQFF.

The rearrangement joins TRBV7-6 to TRBJ1-6, with D perhaps TRBD1 (5 bases). Germline lookup yields CDR1 SGHVS and CDR2 FNYEAQ. The CDR3 spans 15 residues. V was pared by 5 bases and J by 7 bases, with 15 bases between. CDR3 coding DNA: TGTGCCAGCAGCCTAAGACAGTCGGGCAATTCACCCCTCCACTTT. As protein: CASSLRQSGNSPLHF.

V is TRBV3-1 (or the pseudogene TRBV3-2) and J is TRBJ1-2; a possible D gene is TRBD1 (5 bases). The CDR3 totals 15 residues. V was shortened by 0 bases and J by 7 bases, with 15 bases between the two germline ends. Germline values: CDR1 LGHDT, CDR2 YNNKEL (reference sequence). This chain's CDR3 is CASSQDSREGSGYTF. CDR3 nucleotides: TGTGCCAGCAGCCAAGATAGCAGGGAGGGCAGTGGCTACACCTTC.

V usage is TRBV5-5 and J usage is TRBJ2-7, with D tentatively TRBD1 (6 bases). CDR1 is SGHKS and CDR2 is YYEKEE in the germline V gene (reference sequence). There are 17 residues in the CDR3. The V and J ends lost 1 base and 3 bases respectively, with 20 bases between them. DNA for the CDR3: TGTGCCAGCAGCTTGAGCCGCCGCCGGGACACCCTCTACGAGCAGTACTTC. Translation gives CASSLSRRRDTLYEQYF. Using reference TRBV5-5 and TRBJ2-7 for the parts outside the CDR3, the full variable domain is DAGVTQSPTHLIKTRGQQVTLRCSPISGHKSVSWYQQVLGQGPQFIFQYYEKEERGRGNFPDRFSARQFPNYSSELNVNALLLGDSALYLCASSLSRRRDTLYEQYFGPGTRLTVT.

The chain joins TRBV7-9 to TRBJ1-1, with 11 bases that match TRBD1. J was trimmed by 7 bases and V by 5 bases; bases with no gene match: 6. Germline V gene sequence: CDR1 SEHNR, CDR2 FQNEAQ (reference sequence). The CDR3 loop spans 14 amino acids. DNA of the CDR3: TGTGCCAGCAGCCCGGGACAGGGGGAGGGTGAAGCTTTCTTT. Translated: CASSPGQGEGEAFF.

The chain combines TRBV5-6 with TRBJ2-7; 9 nucleotides align to TRBD1. The CDR3 consists of 15 residues. The junction had 3 bases not matched to a gene; V was cut back by 2 bases and J by 0 bases. The V gene's germline CDR1 is SGHDT and CDR2 YYEEEE. CDR3 nucleotides: TGTGCCAGCAGCTTTGGGACAGGGAGCTCCTACGAGCAGTACTTC. Its translation is CASSFGTGSSYEQYF. The full variable domain, with the rest looked up from reference TRBV5-6 and TRBJ2-7, is DAGVTQSPTHLIKTRGQQVTLRCSPKSGHDTVSWYQQALGQGPQFIFQYYEEEERQRGNFPDRFSGHQFPNYSSELNVNALLLGDSALYLCASSFGTGSSYEQYFGPGTRLTVT.

The rearrangement uses TRBV6-2 or TRBV6-3 and TRBJ1-1; unclear D gene. The CDR3 length is 15 residues. Germline V gene sequence: CDR1 MNHEY, CDR2 SVGEGT. V lost 2 bases and J lost 7, with 17 bases in between. The CDR3 coding sequence is TGTGCCAGCAGTTACCCCCGGTTGAGACTTCATGAAGCTTTCTTT. Translating gives CASSYPRLRLHEAFF.

The chain uses TRBV6-5 and TRBJ1-6; no clear D. Germline V CDR1 and CDR2: MNHEY, SVGAGI. The V and J ends lost 6 bases and 10 bases respectively, with 16 bases between them. The CDR3 has 14 amino acids. CDR3 amino acids: CASRTLEIQSPLHF. The CDR3 DNA sequence: TGTGCCAGCAGGACATTGGAAATCCAATCACCCCTCCACTTT.

The chain joins TRBV2 to TRBJ1-2; D perhaps matches TRBD1 (6 bases). The V end was cut by 6 bases, the J end by 0 bases, with 17 bases between. This CDR3 has 16 residues. Germline V CDR1 and CDR2: SNHLY, FYNNEI. The CDR3 is CASRGTRTDPNYGYTF. The CDR3 nucleotides read TGTGCCAGCAGAGGGACCCGGACAGATCCTAACTATGGCTACACCTTC.

This clone occurred once. The chain joins TRBV12-5 to TRBJ2-1; a possible D gene is TRBD2 (6 bases). Germline-derived CDR1 and CDR2 are LGHNT and FRNRAP. V lost 1 base to trimming and J lost 0 bases, with 19 bases between them. CDR3 size: 19 residues. The CDR3 loop is CASGLAHITGRNSYNEQFF. The CDR3 DNA reads as TGTGCTAGTGGTTTGGCCCACATCACCGGGAGAAACTCCTACAATGAGCAGTTCTTC.

The gene calls are TRBV5-1 and TRBJ2-1; D is perhaps TRBD2 (6 bases). This CDR3 has 15 residues. Germline lookup yields CDR1 SGHRS and CDR2 YFSETQ. Trimming pared 2 bases from V and 0 bases from J, leaving 9 bases between. CDR3 sequence: CASSFAGSSYNEQFF. CDR3 DNA: TGCGCCAGCAGCTTCGCGGGGAGCTCCTACAATGAGCAGTTCTTC. Filled out from reference TRBV5-1 and TRBJ2-1, the complete variable domain reads KAGVTQTPRYLIKTRGQQVTLSCSPISGHRSVSWYQQTPGQGLQFLFEYFSETQRNKGNFPGRFSGRQFSNSRSEMNVSTLELGDSALYLCASSFAGSSYNEQFFGPGTRLTVL.